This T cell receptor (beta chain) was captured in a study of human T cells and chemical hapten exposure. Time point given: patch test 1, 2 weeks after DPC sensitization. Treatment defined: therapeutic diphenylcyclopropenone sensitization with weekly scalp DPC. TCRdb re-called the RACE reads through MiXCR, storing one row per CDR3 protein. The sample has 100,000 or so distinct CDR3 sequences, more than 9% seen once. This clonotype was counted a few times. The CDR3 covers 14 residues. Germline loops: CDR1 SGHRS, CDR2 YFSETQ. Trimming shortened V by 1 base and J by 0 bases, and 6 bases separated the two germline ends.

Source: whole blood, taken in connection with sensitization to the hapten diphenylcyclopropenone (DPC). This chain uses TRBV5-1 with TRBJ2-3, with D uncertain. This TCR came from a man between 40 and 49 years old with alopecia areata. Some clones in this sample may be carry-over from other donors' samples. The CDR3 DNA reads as TGCGCCAGCAGCTTGACCGTCAGCACAGATACGCAGTATTTT. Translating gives CASSLTVSTDTQYF. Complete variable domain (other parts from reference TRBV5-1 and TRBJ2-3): KAGVTQTPRYLIKTRGQQVTLSCSPISGHRSVSWYQQTPGQGLQFLFEYFSETQRNKGNFPGRFSGRQFSNSRSEMNVSTLELGDSALYLCASSLTVSTDTQYFGPGTRLTVL.